These 18 T cell receptor beta chains were all obtained from the same sample, sequenced in a study of T cells in localized non-small cell lung cancer. The repertoire was sequenced with immunoSEQ multiplex PCR; TCRdb's copy has only in-frame clones and lacks some. The data hold approximately 4,600 clones, with approximately 30% observed a single time. The material sequenced was lung tumor tissue, taken before any cancer treatment. These receptors came from a man aged 40-75 years with stage II lung adenocarcinoma.

This clone came up a few times. The chain's CDR3 is CASSWTGPGLLEQYF. CDR3 in DNA: TGTGCCAGCAGCTGGACAGGGCCGGGACTACTGGAGCAGTACTTC. The chain is built from TRBV6-7 and TRBJ2-7; D might be TRBD1 (8 bases). TRBV6-7 carries the ORF label, with uncertain function. The V gene lost 6 bases and the J gene lost 7 bases, with 22 bases spanning the gap. The CDR3 spans 15 residues.

This chain connects TRBV18 to TRBJ2-3; 7 bases align to TRBD2. The germline gives CDR1 KGHSH, CDR2 LQKENI. This CDR3 comprises 13 residues. Germline trimming cut 4 bases from V and 5 bases from J; bases unmatched to any gene: 3. CDR3 protein: CASSRLAGDTQYF. CDR3 bases: TGTGCCAGCTCACGCTTAGCGGGAGATACGCAGTATTTT.

This chain links TRBV9 with TRBJ2-3, with 9 nucleotides matching TRBD1. The CDR3 covers 14 residues. The germline CDR1 and CDR2 sequences are SGDLS and YYNGEE. V was pared by 4 bases and J by 5 bases, with 5 bases of the junction left unmatched. CDR3 protein: CASSRGQGRDTQYF. The CDR3 DNA reads as TGTGCCAGCAGCCGAGGACAGGGGAGAGATACGCAGTATTTT.

This clone is medium-sized in the sample. The chain has TRBV11-3 and TRBJ1-2; D perhaps matches TRBD1 (5 bases). Germline CDR1 reads SGHNT; CDR2 reads YENEEA. Trimming cost V 1 base and J 6 bases, with 15 bases left between them. The CDR3 covers 15 residues. CDR3 in amino acids: CASSLGLPGGNGYTF. The CDR3 coding sequence is TGTGCCAGCAGCTTAGGACTCCCCGGGGGAAATGGCTACACCTTC. Drawing the rest from reference TRBV11-3 and TRBJ1-2, the complete variable domain is EAGVVQSPRYKIIEKKQPVAFWCNPISGHNTLYWYLQNLGQGPELLIRYENEEAVDDSQLPKDRFSAERLKGVDSTLKIQPAELGDSAVYLCASSLGLPGGNGYTFGSGTRLTVV.

This clone is medium-sized in the sample. The genes are TRBV11-3 and TRBJ2-3; maybe TRBD2 (6 bases). The CDR3 totals 14 residues. Germline V gene sequence: CDR1 SGHNT, CDR2 YENEEA. V was shortened by 7 bases and J by 6 bases, with 17 bases between the two germline ends. This chain's CDR3 is CASTQTAAGDTQYF. The CDR3 nucleotides read TGTGCCAGCACGCAGACGGCGGCGGGGGATACGCAGTATTTT.

V and J are TRBV6-8 and TRBJ2-7; D remains ambiguous. The CDR3 extends over 13 amino acids. The V end lost 6 bases, the J end lost 7 bases, and 16 bases lay between the germline ends. Germline CDR1 MNHGY, CDR2 SAAAGT. The CDR3 reads CASRIPNSNEQYF. The CDR3 DNA reads as TGTGCCAGCAGGATCCCCAATTCTAATGAGCAGTACTTC.

The chain carries TRBV18 and TRBJ2-3, with unresolved D. The CDR3 runs to 12 residues. Germline loops: CDR1 KGHSH, CDR2 LQKENI. V was clipped by 0 bases and J by 4 bases, with 2 bases between them. CDR3 loop: CASSPPADTQYF. In DNA, the CDR3 is TGTGCCAGCTCACCACCTGCAGATACGCAGTATTTT.

This clone has just a few counts. The V and J genes are TRBV28 and TRBJ1-5; 12 bases are shared with TRBD1. The trim removed 2 bases at V and 6 bases at J, leaving 2 bases unmatched. In germline, CDR1 is MDHEN, CDR2 SYDVKM. This CDR3 region has 15 residues. The CDR3 region has the DNA TGTGCCAGCAGTTTAGGGACAGGGGGCGGTCAGCCCCAGCATTTT. Protein: CASSLGTGGGQPQHF.

The gene calls are TRBV28 and TRBJ1-5; D may be TRBD1 (6 bases). The CDR3 totals 13 residues. The V end was cut by 2 bases, the J end by 7 bases, with 9 bases between. Germline loops: CDR1 MDHEN, CDR2 SYDVKM. CDR3 DNA sequence: TGTGCCAGCAGTTTAGAGGGGGAACAGCCCCAGCATTTT. Protein product: CASSLEGEQPQHF. The entire variable domain, with the rest obtained from reference TRBV28 and TRBJ1-5, is as follows: DVKVTQSSRYLVKRTGEKVFLECVQDMDHENMFWYRQDPGLGLRLIYFSYDVKMKEKGDIPEGYSVSREKKERFSLILESASTNQTSMYLCASSLEGEQPQHFGDGTRLSIL.

This clone was recorded at least ten times. The chain couples TRBV11-3 to TRBJ2-1; D perhaps matches TRBD1 (6 bases). The germline V and J ends were trimmed by 4 bases and 2 bases, with 12 bases remaining between them. Germline CDR1 is SGHNT and CDR2 is YENEEA. This CDR3 is 15 amino acids long. The CDR3 DNA sequence: TGTGCCAGCAGCTCCGACAGGAGTACCTACAATGAGCAGTTCTTC. Amino acids: CASSSDRSTYNEQFF.

This clone qualifies as medium-sized. The chain couples TRBV6-8 to TRBJ1-2; maybe TRBD1 (5 bases). This CDR3 has 14 amino acids. Trimming left V 3 bases short and J 5 bases short, with 13 bases between. The germline gives CDR1 MNHGY, CDR2 SAAAGT. CDR3 sequence reads: CASSYQGIQYGYTF. The DNA for the CDR3 is TGTGCCAGCAGTTATCAGGGAATTCAGTATGGCTACACCTTC.

J is TRBJ2-4 and V is TRBV25-1; TRBD2 matches at 7 bases. Per germline, CDR1 MGHDK and CDR2 SYGVNS. The CDR3 extends over 14 amino acids. V lost 3 bases to trimming and J lost 4 bases; unmatched junction nucleotides: 3. The CDR3 sequence: CASSDRAGKNIQYF. CDR3 sequence (DNA): TGTGCCAGCAGTGACCGAGCGGGAAAAAACATTCAGTACTTC.

The table lists this clone with a few counts. This chain connects TRBV6-7 to TRBJ1-4; TRBD1 is a possible D gene (6 bases). TRBV6-7 is an ORF, and what it does is uncertain. Trimming took 6 bases from V and 6 from J, leaving 14 bases between them. CDR3 length: 14 residues. The CDR3 region is CASSLGGLDEKLFF. CDR3 nucleotides: TGTGCCAGCAGCCTGGGGGGCCTAGATGAAAAACTGTTTTTT.

In this sample, this clone turned up once. The V gene is TRBV29-1, the J gene TRBJ2-3; a possible D gene is TRBD2 (5 bases). V lost 3 bases to trimming and J lost 5 bases, with 15 bases between them. Germline V gene data show CDR1 as SQVTM and CDR2 as ANQGSEA. The CDR3 is made up of 14 amino acids. CDR3 DNA sequence: TGCAGCGTTGACGTGGGAGAAGTCGGAGATACGCAGTATTTT. Amino acid sequence: CSVDVGEVGDTQYF.

Sample share makes this clone medium-sized. The rearrangement uses TRBV11-3 and TRBJ2-5; D gene unclear. CDR1 SGHNT and CDR2 YENEEA come from the germline V gene. This CDR3 is 15 amino acids long. V was shortened by 3 bases and J by 3 bases, with 14 bases between the two germline ends. CDR3: CASSFWGNRKETQYF. The DNA for the CDR3 is TGTGCCAGCAGCTTTTGGGGAAACCGAAAAGAGACCCAGTACTTC.

The chain uses TRBV19 and TRBJ2-7, with TRBD1 as a possible D gene (6 bases). Per germline, CDR1 LNHDA and CDR2 SQIVND (reference sequence). The V end was cut by 3 bases, the J end by 1 base, with 19 bases between. This CDR3 has 17 amino acids. The CDR3 sequence is CASSIAQGRYPSYEQYF. The CDR3, as DNA: TGTGCCAGTAGTATCGCACAGGGTCGATACCCTTCCTACGAGCAGTACTTC. Combining the CDR3 with reference TRBV19 and TRBJ2-7 gives the whole variable domain DGGITQSPKYLFRKEGQNVTLSCEQNLNHDAMYWYRQDPGQGLRLIYYSQIVNDFQKGDIAEGYSVSREKKESFPLTVTSAQKNPTAFYLCASSIAQGRYPSYEQYFGPGTRLTVT.

The chain couples TRBV5-1 to TRBJ2-5, with 9 positions matching TRBD1. V was pared by 1 base and J by 2 bases, with 3 bases of the junction left unmatched. CDR3 length equals 15 residues. CDR1 and CDR2 (germline): SGHRS, YFSETQ. The CDR3 nucleotides are TGCGCCAGCAGCTTGATCGGACAGGGGCAAGAGACCCAGTACTTC. This sequence encodes CASSLIGQGQETQYF.

This sequence joins TRBV11-3 and TRBJ1-3, with D unresolved. The germline CDR1 and CDR2 sequences are SGHNT and YENEEA. The CDR3 loop spans 17 amino acids. Trimming cost V 4 bases and J 3 bases, with 19 bases left between them. The CDR3 DNA sequence: TGTGCCAGCAGCTCGTCCGTACGAGGAGGGTTTGGAAACACCATATATTTT. Amino acid sequence: CASSSSVRGGFGNTIYF.